This passage covers 4 T cell receptor beta chains from one sample sequenced in a study of technical replicates of blood from a few donors. Here immunoSEQ multiplex PCR was the method, and the copy in TCRdb shows in-frame clones only, minus some. The sample records more than 75,000 clones, around 86% being singletons. Material: PBMCs. All receptors come from a human donor in good health. Some clones in this sample may be carry-over from other donors' samples.

This chain links TRBV9 with TRBJ1-1, with TRBD1 identical over 9 bases. V shed 5 bases and J 6 bases; nucleotides not matched to a gene: 11. Germline CDR1 and CDR2: SGDLS and YYNGEE. The CDR3 runs 15 residues. The CDR3 reads CASSGRWDREAEAFF. CDR3 sequence (DNA): TGTGCCAGCAGTGGTAGGTGGGACAGGGAGGCTGAAGCTTTCTTT.

J is TRBJ1-5 and V is TRBV19, with 9 nucleotides matching TRBD1. CDR1 and CDR2 from the germline V gene are LNHDA and SQIVND (reference sequence). The V gene end was trimmed by 7 bases and the J gene end by 4 bases; junction bases not matched to a gene: 11. This CDR3 contains 16 residues. Here the CDR3 reads CASTDPRDRANQPQHF. CDR3 bases: TGTGCCAGTACCGATCCCCGGGACAGGGCTAATCAGCCCCAGCATTTT.

The rearrangement links TRBV5-6 to TRBJ2-5; D is unresolved. This CDR3 is 14 amino acids long. Between the trimmed V and J ends, which lost 6 bases and 5 bases, there was a span of 17 bases. Germline assignment: CDR1 SGHDT and CDR2 YYEEEE. The CDR3 loop is CASTSNFGVETQYF. The CDR3 region has the DNA TGTGCCAGCACCTCCAATTTCGGAGTGGAGACCCAGTACTTC.

V and J are TRBV5-1 and TRBJ1-2; D is possibly TRBD1 (6 bases). The germline CDR1 and CDR2 sequences are SGHRS and YFSETQ. Trimming removed 2 bases from V and 4 bases from J, with 6 bases in between. The CDR3 contains 12 residues. CDR3 in amino acids: CASSLGGYGYTF. The CDR3 coding sequence is TGCGCCAGCAGCTTAGGGGGCTATGGCTACACCTTC.